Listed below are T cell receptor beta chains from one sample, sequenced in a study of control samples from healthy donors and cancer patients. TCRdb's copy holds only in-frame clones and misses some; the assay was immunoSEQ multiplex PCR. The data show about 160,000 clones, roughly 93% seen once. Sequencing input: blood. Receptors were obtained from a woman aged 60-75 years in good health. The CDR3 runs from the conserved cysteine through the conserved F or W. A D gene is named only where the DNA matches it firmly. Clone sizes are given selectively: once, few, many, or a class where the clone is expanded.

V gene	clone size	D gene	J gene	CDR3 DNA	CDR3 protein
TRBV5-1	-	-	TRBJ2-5	TGCGCCAGCAGCTTTGGGGGTTCCCACCAAGAGACCCAGTACTTC	CASSFGGSHQETQYF
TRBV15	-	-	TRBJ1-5	TGTGCCACCAGCAGAGGAGGGGTGAACAATCAGCCCCAGCATTTT	CATSRGGVNNQPQHF
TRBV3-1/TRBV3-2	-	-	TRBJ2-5	TGTGCCAGCAGCCAGAGAGAGACCCAGTACTTC	CASSQRETQYF
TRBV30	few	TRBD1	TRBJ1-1	TGTGCCTGGAGTGTTTCAGGGGGGACTGAAGCTTTCTTT	CAWSVSGGTEAFF
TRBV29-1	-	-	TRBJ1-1	TGCAGCGTCTGGGGACGGCGGGACACTGAAGCTTTCTTT	CSVWGRRDTEAFF
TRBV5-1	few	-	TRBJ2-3	TGCGCCAGCAGCTTGGCCGCGGACGGCACAGATACGCAGTATTTT	CASSLAADGTDTQYF
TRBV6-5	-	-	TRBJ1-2	TGTGCCAGCAGTTACTCGGGAGGGAAAGAAGGCTACACCTTC	CASSYSGGKEGYTF
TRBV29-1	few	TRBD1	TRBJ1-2	TGCAGCGCGAACAGGGGTAGGGGGAACTATGGCTACACCTTC	CSANRGRGNYGYTF
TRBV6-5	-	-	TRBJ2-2	TGTGCCAGCAAATCAACAGGGATGAGAACCGGGGAGCTGTTTTTT	CASKSTGMRTGELFF
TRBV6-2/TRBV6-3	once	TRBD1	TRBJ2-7	TGTGCCAGCAGTTACTCGAAGGGACAGGGCCGCTACGAGCAGTACTTC	CASSYSKGQGRYEQYF
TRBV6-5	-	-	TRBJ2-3	TGTGCCAGCAGTTACGAGTCAGCAGATACGCAGTATTTT	CASSYESADTQYF
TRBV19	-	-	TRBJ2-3	TGTGCCAGTAGTACAACCGGGTATACGCAGTATTTT	CASSTTGYTQYF
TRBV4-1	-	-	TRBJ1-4	TGCGCCAGCAGCCAAAGAAGGGGACGGTCGAATGAAAAACTGTTTTTT	CASSQRRGRSNEKLFF
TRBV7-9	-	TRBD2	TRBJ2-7	TGTGCCAGCAGCTTGGGCGGGGGTGCCTCCTACGAGCAGTACTTC	CASSLGGGASYEQYF
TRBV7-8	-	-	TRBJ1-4	TGTGCCAGCAGCGAGAGGGGAACTGATTTTAATGAAAAACTGTTTTTT	CASSERGTDFNEKLFF
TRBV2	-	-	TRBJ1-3	TGTGCCAGCAGTGAAGTCAGGGCTGGAAACACCATATATTTT	CASSEVRAGNTIYF
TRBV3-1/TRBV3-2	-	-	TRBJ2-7	TGTGCCAGCAGTCGGTCCGGACTGAGCGGGCAGTACTTC	CASSRSGLSGQYF
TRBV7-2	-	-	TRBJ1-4	TGTGCCAGCAGCTTAGTGCAGGTCGTTACTAATGAAAAACTGTTTTTT	CASSLVQVVTNEKLFF
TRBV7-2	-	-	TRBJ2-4	TGTGCCAGCAGCCCTGGGGAAAGGCAAAACATTCAGTACTTC	CASSPGERQNIQYF
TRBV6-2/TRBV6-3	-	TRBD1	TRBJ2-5	TGTGCCAGCAGCCCCCAGGGGGCAGGGGAGACCCAGTACTTC	CASSPQGAGETQYF